This TCR beta chain was recovered during a study of blood T cell repertoires in COVID-19. In germline, CDR1 is SNHLY, CDR2 FYNNEI. This CDR3 has 14 residues. V lost 6 bases and J lost 5; bases outside the gene matches: 6. The assay was immunoSEQ multiplex PCR, and TCRdb's table has in-frame clones only and misses some. The data hold nearly 350,000 clones, with around 83% observed a single time. This chain connects TRBV2 to TRBJ1-4, with TRBD1 identical over 7 bases. The sequence derives from a man aged 25-45 years with active or convalescent COVID-19. The sample comprised peripheral blood. CDR3 in amino acids: CASRGQVSNEKLFF. CDR3 DNA: TGTGCCAGCAGAGGACAGGTCTCGAATGAAAAACTGTTTTTT.